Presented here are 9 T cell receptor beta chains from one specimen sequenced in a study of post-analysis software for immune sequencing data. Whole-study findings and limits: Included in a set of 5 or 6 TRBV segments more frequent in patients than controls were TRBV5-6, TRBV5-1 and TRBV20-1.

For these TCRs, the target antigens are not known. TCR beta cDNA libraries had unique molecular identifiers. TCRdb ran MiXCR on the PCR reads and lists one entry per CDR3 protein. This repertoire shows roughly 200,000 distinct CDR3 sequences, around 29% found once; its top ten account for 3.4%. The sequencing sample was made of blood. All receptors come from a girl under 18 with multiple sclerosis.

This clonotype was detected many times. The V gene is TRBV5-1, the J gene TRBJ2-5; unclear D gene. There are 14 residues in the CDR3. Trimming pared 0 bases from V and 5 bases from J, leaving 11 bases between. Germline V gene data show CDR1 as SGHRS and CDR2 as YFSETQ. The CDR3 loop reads CASSLGLSWETQYF. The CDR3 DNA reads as TGCGCCAGCAGCTTGGGGCTGTCGTGGGAGACCCAGTACTTC.

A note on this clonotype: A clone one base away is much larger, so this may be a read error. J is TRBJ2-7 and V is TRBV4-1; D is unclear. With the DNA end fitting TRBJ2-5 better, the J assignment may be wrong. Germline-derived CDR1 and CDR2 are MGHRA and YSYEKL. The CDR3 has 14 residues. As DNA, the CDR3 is TGCGCCAGCAGCCAAGCCGGCCACTGGGAGACCCAGTACTTC. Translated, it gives CASSQAGHWETQYF.

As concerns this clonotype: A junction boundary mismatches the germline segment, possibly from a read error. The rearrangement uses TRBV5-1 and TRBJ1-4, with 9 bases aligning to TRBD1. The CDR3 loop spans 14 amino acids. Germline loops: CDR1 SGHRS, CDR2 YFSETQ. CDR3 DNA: TGCGCCAGCAGCCGACAGGGGGGGGATGAAAAACCGTTTTTT. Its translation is CASSRQGGDEKPFF.

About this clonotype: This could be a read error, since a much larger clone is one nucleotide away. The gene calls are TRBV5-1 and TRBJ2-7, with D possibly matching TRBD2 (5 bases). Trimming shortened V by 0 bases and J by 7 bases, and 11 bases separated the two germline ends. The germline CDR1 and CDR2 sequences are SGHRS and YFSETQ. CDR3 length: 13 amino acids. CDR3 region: CASSLGDYNEQYF. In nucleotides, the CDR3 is TGCGCCAGCAGCTTGGGAGACTACAATGAGCAGTACTTC.

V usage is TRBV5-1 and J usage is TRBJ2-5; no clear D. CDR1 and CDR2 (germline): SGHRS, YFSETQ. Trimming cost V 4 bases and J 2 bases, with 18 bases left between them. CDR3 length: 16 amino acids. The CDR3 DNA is TGCGCCAGCAGCATACAAGCCGGAAATTGGCAAGAGACCCAGTACTTC. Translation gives CASSIQAGNWQETQYF.

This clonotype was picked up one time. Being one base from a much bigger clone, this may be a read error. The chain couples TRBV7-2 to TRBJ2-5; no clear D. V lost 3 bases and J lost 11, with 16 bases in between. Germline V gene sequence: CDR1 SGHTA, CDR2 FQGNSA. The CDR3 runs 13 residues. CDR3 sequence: CASSLNSVYEQYF. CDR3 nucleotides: TGTGCCAGCAGCTTGAACAGTGTCTATGAGCAGTACTTC.

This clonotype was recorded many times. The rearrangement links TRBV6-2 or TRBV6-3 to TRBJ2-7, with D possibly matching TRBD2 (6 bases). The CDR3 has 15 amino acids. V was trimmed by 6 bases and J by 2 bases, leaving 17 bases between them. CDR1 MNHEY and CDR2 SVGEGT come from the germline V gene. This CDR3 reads CASRNPGRDTYEQYF. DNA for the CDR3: TGTGCCAGCAGAAACCCCGGGAGAGACACCTACGAGCAGTACTTC.

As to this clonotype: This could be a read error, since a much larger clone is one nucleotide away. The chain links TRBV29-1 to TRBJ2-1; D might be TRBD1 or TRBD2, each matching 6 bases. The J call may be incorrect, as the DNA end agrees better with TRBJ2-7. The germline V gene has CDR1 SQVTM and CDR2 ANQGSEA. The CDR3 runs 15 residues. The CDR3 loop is CSVGKGGSSYNEQYF. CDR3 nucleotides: TGCAGCGTTGGGAAAGGGGGGAGCTCCTACAATGAGCAGTACTTC.

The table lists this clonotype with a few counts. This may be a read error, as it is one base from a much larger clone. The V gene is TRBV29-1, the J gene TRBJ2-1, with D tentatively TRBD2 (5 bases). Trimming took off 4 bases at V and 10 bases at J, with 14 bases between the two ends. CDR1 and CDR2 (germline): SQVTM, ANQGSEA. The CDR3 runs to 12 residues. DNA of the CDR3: TGCAGCGTTGCGCAGGACTCCTACGAGCAGTTCTTC. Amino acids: CSVAQDSYEQFF.